Listed here are 5 T cell receptor beta chains from one sample, sequenced in a study of cytomegalovirus exposure and HLA in healthy donors. Primers: 60 Vbeta forward and 13 Jbeta reverse. The protocol was immunoSEQ multiplex PCR, while the TCRdb copy is restricted to in-frame clones and leaves out a portion. The sample lists some 97,000 clones; more than 65% were seen once. Sequencing was performed on PBMCs. These receptors were obtained from a woman under 30 in good health and CMV-seropositive.

V gene TRBV30 combines with J gene TRBJ2-7, with 11 bases aligning to TRBD2. Germline V gene data show CDR1 as GTSNPN and CDR2 as SVGIG (reference sequence). The trim removed 7 bases at V and 2 bases at J, leaving 7 bases unmatched. This CDR3 is 14 amino acids long. The CDR3 sequence is CASTGTSGTYEQYF. The CDR3 nucleotides are TGTGCCTCTACCGGGACTAGCGGTACCTACGAGCAGTACTTC.

This clone appeared once. V gene TRBV4-1 combines with J gene TRBJ2-5; 10 bases map to TRBD1. The CDR3 covers 13 residues. J was trimmed by 4 bases and V by 9 bases; bases with no gene match: 5. Per the germline V gene, CDR1 is MGHRA and CDR2 is YSYEKL. The CDR3 sequence: CASLDRGIETQYF. In nucleotides, the CDR3 is TGCGCCAGTCTGGACAGGGGGATAGAGACCCAGTACTTC.

The CDR3 is CAWSVRVRETQYF. As DNA, the CDR3 is TGTGCCTGGAGTGTACGTGTGCGAGAGACCCAGTACTTC. The chain employs TRBV30 and TRBJ2-5; D is unclear. Germline V CDR1 and CDR2: GTSNPN, SVGIG (reference sequence). V gave up 0 bases and J gave up 4 bases, with 9 bases separating them. This CDR3 has 13 amino acids.

This chain connects TRBV6-1 to TRBJ2-5; the match to TRBD1 covers 10 bases. Trimming at V came to 3 bases and at J to 5 bases, leaving 9 bases not matched to a gene. The germline CDR1 and CDR2 sequences are MNHNS and SASEGT. CDR3 length equals 16 residues. CDR3 in DNA: TGTGCCAGCAGTGAGGCCTCGGGACAGGGGTCCGAGACCCAGTACTTC. Its translation: CASSEASGQGSETQYF.

The chain carries TRBV5-4 and TRBJ1-1; perhaps TRBD1 as D (5 bases). Per germline, CDR1 SGHNT and CDR2 YYREEE (reference sequence). The CDR3 is 12 residues long. Trimming stripped 6 bases from V and 4 bases from J, with 10 bases between. For the CDR3, the DNA is TGTGCCAGCACTTGGGGGGGCACTGAAGCTTTCTTT. This gives the protein CASTWGGTEAFF.